The present T cell receptor (beta chain) was sequenced within a study of technical replicates of blood from several donors. With 1 base removed from V and 3 bases from J, the gap between germline ends came to 10 bases. This CDR3 has 14 residues. The V gene's germline CDR1 is SGHVS and CDR2 FQNEAQ. TCRdb's table, derived via immunoSEQ multiplex PCR, lists solely in-frame clones and lacks some. Among about 90,000 clones listed, under 95% were seen once. The chain recombines TRBV7-8 with TRBJ2-7; D remains ambiguous. The sequenced sample consisted of T cells isolated from PBMCs. This receptor was taken from a human donor in good health. The CDR3 region is CASSLGFAGYEQYF. The CDR3 nucleotides read TGTGCCAGCAGCTTAGGGTTTGCAGGCTACGAGCAGTACTTC. Combining the CDR3 with reference TRBV7-8 and TRBJ2-7 gives the whole variable domain GAGVSQSPRYKVAKRGQDVALRCDPISGHVSLFWYQQALGQGPEFLTYFQNEAQLDKSGLPSDRFFAERPEGSVSTLKIQRTQQEDSAVYLCASSLGFAGYEQYFGPGTRLTVT.